The clone carrying this T cell receptor (beta chain) was counted once. Its target is unknown. These data belong to a study of cytomegalovirus exposure and HLA in healthy donors. Findings of the study overall: According to a later analysis, most TCR beta chains associated with CMV appeared HLA-restricted. Likely technical artifact: a cluster of highly shared sequence variants.

This PCR relied on a set of 60 Vbeta primers and 13 Jbeta primers. Some clones are missing from TCRdb's copy, which holds only in-frame ones; the method was immunoSEQ multiplex PCR. The data hold around 94,000 clones, with 65% to 85% observed a single time. CDR1 is LGHNT and CDR2 is FRNRAP in the germline V gene. Trimming removed 6 bases from V and 6 bases from J, with 7 bases in between. The CDR3 spans 11 residues. This sequence originates from a man aged 18 to 30 in good health and CMV-seronegative. The sequenced material came from PBMCs. The rearrangement joins TRBV12-5 to TRBJ2-3; D is unclear. The CDR3 spells CASGSADTQYF. The CDR3 nucleotides are TGTGCTAGTGGCTCAGCGGATACGCAGTATTTT.